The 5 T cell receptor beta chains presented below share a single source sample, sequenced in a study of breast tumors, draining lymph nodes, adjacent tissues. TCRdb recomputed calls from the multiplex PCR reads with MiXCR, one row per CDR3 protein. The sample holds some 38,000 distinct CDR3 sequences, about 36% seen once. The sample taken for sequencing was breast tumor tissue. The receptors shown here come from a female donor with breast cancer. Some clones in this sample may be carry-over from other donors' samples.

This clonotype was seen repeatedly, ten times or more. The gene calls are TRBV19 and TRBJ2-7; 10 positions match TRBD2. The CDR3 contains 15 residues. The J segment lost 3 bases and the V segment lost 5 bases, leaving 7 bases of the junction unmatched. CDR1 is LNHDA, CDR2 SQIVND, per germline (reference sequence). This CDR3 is CASSPRAGGNYEQYF. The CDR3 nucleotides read TGTGCCAGTAGTCCTCGAGCGGGAGGGAACTACGAGCAGTACTTC.

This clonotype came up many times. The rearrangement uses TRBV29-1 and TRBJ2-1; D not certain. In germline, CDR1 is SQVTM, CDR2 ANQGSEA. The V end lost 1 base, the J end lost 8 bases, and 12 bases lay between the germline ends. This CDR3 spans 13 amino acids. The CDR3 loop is CSVEGSTVDEQFF. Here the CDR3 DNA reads TGCAGCGTTGAAGGTAGCACCGTCGATGAGCAGTTCTTC.

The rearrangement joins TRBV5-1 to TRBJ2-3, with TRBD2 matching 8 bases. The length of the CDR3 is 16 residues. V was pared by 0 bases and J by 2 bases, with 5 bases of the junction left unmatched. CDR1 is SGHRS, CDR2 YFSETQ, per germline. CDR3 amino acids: CASSLVGGEATDTQYF. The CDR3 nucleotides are TGCGCCAGCAGCTTGGTCGGGGGGGAGGCCACAGATACGCAGTATTTT.

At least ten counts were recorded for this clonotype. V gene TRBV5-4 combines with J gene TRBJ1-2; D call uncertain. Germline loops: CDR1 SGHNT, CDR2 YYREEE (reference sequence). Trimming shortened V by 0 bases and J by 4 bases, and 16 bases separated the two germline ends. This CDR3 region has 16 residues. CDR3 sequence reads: CASSLEAGLRVYGYTF. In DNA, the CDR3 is TGTGCCAGCAGCTTGGAGGCCGGGCTGAGAGTCTATGGCTACACCTTC.

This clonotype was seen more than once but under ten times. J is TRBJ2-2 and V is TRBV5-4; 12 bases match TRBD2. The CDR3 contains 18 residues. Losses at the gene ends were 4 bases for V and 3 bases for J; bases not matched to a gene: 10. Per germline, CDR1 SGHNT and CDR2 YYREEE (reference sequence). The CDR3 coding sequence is TGTGCCAGCAGCGAAAGGACTAGCGGGAAGGGAGACACCGGGGAGCTGTTTTTT. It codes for CASSERTSGKGDTGELFF.